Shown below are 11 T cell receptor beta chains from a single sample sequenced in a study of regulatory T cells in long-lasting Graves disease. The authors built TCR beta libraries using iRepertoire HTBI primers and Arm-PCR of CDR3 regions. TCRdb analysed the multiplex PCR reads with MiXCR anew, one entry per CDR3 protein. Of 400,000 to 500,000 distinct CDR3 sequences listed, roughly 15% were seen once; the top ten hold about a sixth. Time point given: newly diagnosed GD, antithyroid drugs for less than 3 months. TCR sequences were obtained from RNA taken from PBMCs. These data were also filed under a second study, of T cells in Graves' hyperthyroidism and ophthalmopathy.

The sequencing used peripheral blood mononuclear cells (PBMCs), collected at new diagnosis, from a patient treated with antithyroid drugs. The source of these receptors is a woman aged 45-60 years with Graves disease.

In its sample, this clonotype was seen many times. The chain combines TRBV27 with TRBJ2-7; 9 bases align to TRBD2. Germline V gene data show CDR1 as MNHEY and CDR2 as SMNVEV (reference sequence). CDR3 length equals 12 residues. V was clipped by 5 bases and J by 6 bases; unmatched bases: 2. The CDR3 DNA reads TGTGCCAGCAGTATAGCGGGAGTCGAGCAGTACTTC. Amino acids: CASSIAGVEQYF.

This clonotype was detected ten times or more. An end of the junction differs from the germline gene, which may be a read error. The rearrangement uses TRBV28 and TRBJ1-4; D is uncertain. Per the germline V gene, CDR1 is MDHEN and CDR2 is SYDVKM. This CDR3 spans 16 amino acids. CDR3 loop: CASRTDVLSFNEKLFF. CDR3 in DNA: TGTGCTAGCAGGACGGACGTCCTCTCCTTTAATGAAAAACTGTTTTTT. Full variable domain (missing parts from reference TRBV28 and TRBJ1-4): DVKVTQSSRYLVKRTGEKVFLECVQDMDHENMFWYRQDPGLGLRLIYFSYDVKMKEKGDIPEGYSVSREKKERFSLILESASTNQTSMYLCASRTDVLSFNEKLFFGSGTQLSVL.

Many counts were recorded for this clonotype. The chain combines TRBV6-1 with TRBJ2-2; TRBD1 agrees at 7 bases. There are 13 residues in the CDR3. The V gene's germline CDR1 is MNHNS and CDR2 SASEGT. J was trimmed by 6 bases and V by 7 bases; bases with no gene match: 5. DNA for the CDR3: TGTGCCAGCACCTACAGGGGACCCGGGGAGCTGTTTTTT. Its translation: CASTYRGPGELFF.

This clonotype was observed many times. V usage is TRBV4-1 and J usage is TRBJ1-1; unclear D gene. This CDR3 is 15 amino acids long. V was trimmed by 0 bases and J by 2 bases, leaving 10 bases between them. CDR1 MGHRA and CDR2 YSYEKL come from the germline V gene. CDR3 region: CASSQDMSRNTEAFF. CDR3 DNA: TGCGCCAGCAGCCAAGATATGTCCAGAAACACTGAAGCTTTCTTT.

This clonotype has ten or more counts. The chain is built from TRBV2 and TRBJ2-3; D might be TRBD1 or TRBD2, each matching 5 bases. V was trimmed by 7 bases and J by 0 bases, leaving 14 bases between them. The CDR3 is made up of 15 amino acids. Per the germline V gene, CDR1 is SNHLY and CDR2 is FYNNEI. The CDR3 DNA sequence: TGTGCCAGCAAAGTAATGGGACCTAGCACAGATACGCAGTATTTT. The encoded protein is CASKVMGPSTDTQYF. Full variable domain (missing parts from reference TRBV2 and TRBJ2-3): EPEVTQTPSHQVTQMGQEVILRCVPISNHLYFYWYRQILGQKVEFLVSFYNNEISEKSEIFDDQFSVERPDGSNFTLKIRSTKLEDSAMYFCASKVMGPSTDTQYFGPGTRLTVL.

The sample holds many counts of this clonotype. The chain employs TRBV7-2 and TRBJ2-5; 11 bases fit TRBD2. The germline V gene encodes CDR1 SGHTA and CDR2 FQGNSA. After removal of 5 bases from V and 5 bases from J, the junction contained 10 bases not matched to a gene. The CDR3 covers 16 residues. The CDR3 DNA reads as TGTGCCAGCAGCCTAGGGTCCTCTAGCGGGGGGGAGACCCAGTACTTC. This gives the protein CASSLGSSSGGETQYF.

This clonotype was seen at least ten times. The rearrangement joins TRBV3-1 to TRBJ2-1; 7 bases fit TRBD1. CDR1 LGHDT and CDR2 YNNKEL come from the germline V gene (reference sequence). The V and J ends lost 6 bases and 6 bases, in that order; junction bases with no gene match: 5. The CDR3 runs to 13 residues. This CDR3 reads CASRPTGANEQFF. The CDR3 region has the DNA TGTGCCAGCAGGCCAACAGGGGCCAATGAGCAGTTCTTC.

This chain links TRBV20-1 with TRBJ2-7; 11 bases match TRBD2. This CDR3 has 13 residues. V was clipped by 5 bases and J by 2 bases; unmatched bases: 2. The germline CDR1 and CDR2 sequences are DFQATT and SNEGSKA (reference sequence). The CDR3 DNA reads TGCAGTGCTGGGACTAGCGGACCCTACGAGCAGTACTTC. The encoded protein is CSAGTSGPYEQYF.

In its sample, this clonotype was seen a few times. The DNA of the CDR3 is TGTGCCAGCAGCCGACAGACATCCTCTGGAAACACCATATATTTT. Translated, it gives CASSRQTSSGNTIYF. The chain uses TRBV3-1 and TRBJ1-3, with D perhaps matching TRBD1 (5 bases). V lost 4 bases and J 0 bases, leaving 10 bases between the germline ends. Germline lookup yields CDR1 LGHDT and CDR2 YNNKEL (reference sequence). This CDR3 region has 15 residues.

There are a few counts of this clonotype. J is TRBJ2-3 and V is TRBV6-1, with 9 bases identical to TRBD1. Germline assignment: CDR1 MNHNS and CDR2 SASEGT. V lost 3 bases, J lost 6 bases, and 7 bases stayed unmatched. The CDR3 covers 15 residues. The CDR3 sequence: CASSELGQGRDTQYF. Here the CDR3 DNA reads TGTGCCAGCAGTGAGTTGGGACAGGGTAGGGATACGCAGTATTTT.

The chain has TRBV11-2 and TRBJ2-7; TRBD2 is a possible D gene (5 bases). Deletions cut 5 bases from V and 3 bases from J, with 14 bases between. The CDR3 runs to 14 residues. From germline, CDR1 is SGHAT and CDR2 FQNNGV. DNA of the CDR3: TGTGCCAGCAGCAAAAGATCGGGGTACTACGAGCAGTACTTC. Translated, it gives CASSKRSGYYEQYF.